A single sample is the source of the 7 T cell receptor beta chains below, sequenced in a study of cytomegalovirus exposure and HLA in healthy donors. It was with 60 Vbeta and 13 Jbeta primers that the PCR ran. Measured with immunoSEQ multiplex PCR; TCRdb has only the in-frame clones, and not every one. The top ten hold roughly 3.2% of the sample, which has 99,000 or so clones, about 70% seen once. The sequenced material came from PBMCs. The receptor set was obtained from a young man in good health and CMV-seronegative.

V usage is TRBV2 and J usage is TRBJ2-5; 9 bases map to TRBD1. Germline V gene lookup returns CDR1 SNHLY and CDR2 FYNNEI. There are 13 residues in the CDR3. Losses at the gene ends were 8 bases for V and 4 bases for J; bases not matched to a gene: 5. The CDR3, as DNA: TGTGCCAGCCTGGGACAGGGAACAGAGACCCAGTACTTC. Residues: CASLGQGTETQYF.

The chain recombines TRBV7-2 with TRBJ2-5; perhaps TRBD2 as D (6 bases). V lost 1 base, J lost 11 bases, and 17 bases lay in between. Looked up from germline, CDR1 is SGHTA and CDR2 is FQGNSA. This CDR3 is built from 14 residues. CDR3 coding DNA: TGTGCCAGCAGCTTAGACGGGGGATCCCGTGAGCAGTACTTC. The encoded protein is CASSLDGGSREQYF.

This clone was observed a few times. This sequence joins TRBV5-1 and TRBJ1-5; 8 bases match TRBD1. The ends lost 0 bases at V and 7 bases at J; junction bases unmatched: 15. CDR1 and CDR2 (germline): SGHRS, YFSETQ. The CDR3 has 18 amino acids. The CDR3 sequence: CASSLAGVLTGVRQPQHF. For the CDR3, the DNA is TGCGCCAGCAGCTTGGCCGGTGTTTTGACAGGGGTCCGACAGCCCCAGCATTTT.

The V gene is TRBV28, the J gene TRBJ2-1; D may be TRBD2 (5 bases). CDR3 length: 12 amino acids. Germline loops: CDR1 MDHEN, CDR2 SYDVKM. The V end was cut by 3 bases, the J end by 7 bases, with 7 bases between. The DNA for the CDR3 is TGTGCCAGCAGTTTCCGGAGGAATGAGCAGTTCTTC. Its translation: CASSFRRNEQFF. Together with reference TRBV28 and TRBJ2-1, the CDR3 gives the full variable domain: DVKVTQSSRYLVKRTGEKVFLECVQDMDHENMFWYRQDPGLGLRLIYFSYDVKMKEKGDIPEGYSVSREKKERFSLILESASTNQTSMYLCASSFRRNEQFFGPGTRLTVL.

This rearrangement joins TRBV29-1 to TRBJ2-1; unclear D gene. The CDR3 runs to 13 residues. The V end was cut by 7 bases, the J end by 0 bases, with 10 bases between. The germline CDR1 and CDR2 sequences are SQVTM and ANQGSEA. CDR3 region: CSGSESSYNEQFF. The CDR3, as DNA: TGCAGCGGGAGCGAGAGCTCCTACAATGAGCAGTTCTTC.

In nucleotides, the CDR3 is TGCGCCAGCAGCCGGGCGGGGACAGAGAATGAAAAACTGTTTTTT. Amino acid sequence: CASSRAGTENEKLFF. The chain has TRBV5-1 and TRBJ1-4, with 7 bases lining up with TRBD1. Unmatched junction bases numbered 8, after V lost 4 bases and J lost 5 bases. Germline V gene lookup returns CDR1 SGHRS and CDR2 YFSETQ. This CDR3 has 15 amino acids.

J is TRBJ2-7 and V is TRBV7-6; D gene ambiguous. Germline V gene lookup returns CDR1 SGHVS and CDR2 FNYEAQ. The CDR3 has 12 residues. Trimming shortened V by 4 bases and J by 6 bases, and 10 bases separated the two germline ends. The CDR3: CASSSTRGEQYF. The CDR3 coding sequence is TGTGCCAGCAGCTCAACCCGCGGCGAGCAGTACTTC.